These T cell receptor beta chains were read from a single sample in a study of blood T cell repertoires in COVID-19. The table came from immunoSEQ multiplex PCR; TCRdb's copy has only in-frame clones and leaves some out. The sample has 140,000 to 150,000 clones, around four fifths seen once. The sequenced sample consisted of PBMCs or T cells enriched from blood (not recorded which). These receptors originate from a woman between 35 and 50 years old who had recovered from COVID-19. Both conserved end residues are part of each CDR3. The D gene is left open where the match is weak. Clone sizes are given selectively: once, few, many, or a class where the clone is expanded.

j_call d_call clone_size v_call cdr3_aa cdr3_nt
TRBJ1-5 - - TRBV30 CAWNSGSDQPQHF TGTGCCTGGAACTCAGGGTCGGATCAGCCCCAGCATTTT
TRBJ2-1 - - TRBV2 CASSVAVYNEQFF TGTGCCAGCAGTGTGGCAGTCTACAATGAGCAGTTCTTC
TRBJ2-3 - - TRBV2 CASPGPLTDTQYF TGTGCCAGTCCCGGTCCTCTCACAGATACGCAGTATTTT
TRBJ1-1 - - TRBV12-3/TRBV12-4 CASSPGGTEAFF TGTGCCAGCAGTCCCGGGGGTACTGAAGCTTTCTTT
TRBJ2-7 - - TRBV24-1 CATSIGTPKHFYEQYF TGTGCCACCAGCATCGGGACACCCAAGCATTTCTACGAGCAGTACTTC
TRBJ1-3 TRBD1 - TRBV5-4 CASSLGQGSSGNTIYF TGTGCCAGCAGCTTGGGACAGGGGAGCTCTGGAAACACCATATATTTT
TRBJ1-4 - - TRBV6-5 CASHGDSANEKLFF TGTGCCAGCCACGGGGACTCGGCTAATGAAAAACTGTTTTTT
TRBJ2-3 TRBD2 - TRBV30 CAWSLAGTADTQYF TGTGCCTGGTCGCTAGCGGGAACCGCAGATACGCAGTATTTT
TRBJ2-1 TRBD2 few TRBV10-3 CAISEPPLLAGGQNNEQFF TGTGCCATCAGTGAGCCCCCTTTGCTAGCGGGAGGGCAAAACAATGAGCAGTTCTTC
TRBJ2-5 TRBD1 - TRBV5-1 CASSLGQGAWETQYF TGCGCCAGCAGCTTGGGACAGGGGGCGTGGGAGACCCAGTACTTC